This T cell receptor beta chain was retrieved from a study of control samples from healthy donors and cancer patients. Assay used: immunoSEQ multiplex PCR; TCRdb lists only in-frame clones, some missing. The table includes 100,000 to 150,000 clones, approximately 92% detected once. J was trimmed by 2 bases and V by 10 bases; bases with no gene match: 20. The CDR3 runs to 17 residues. CDR1 SNHLY and CDR2 FYNNEI come from the germline V gene. This TCR came from a man older than 75 with head and neck cancer. The sequenced sample was PBMCs. V is TRBV2 and J is TRBJ2-7, with 7 bases that match TRBD2. The CDR3 region is CATTRTRSPLHPYEQYF. CDR3 DNA: TGTGCCACTACCCGGACTAGATCACCATTACACCCCTACGAGCAGTACTTC.